These 29 T cell receptor beta chains were all obtained from the same sample, sequenced in a study of T-cell reconstitution after alpha-beta-depleted transplantation in children. The TCRbeta library incorporated unique molecular identifiers. TCRdb re-derived calls from the PCR reads in MiXCR, one entry per CDR3 protein. The data show about 980,000 distinct CDR3 sequences, about 29% seen once. The specimen was PBMCs, mostly from graft donor cells, collected 360 days after TCRalphabeta/CD19-depleted stem cell transplant. These receptors all stem from a boy younger than two who had a stem cell transplant for SCID, so the T cells may come from the graft donor.

This clonotype came up many times. The CDR3 spells CASDLRDRPYNEQFF. The CDR3 DNA sequence: TGTGCCAGCGACCTCCGGGACAGGCCCTACAATGAGCAGTTCTTC. This rearrangement joins TRBV21-1 to TRBJ2-1; TRBD1 is the table's D call, not checked against the DNA. TRBV21-1 is noted as a pseudogene. The CDR3 extends over 15 amino acids.

The chain carries TRBV24-1 and TRBJ2-2; 11 bases line up with TRBD1. The CDR3 runs to 17 residues. V shed 5 bases, J shed 5 bases, and the junction held 9 bases outside the gene matches. CDR1 is KGHDR and CDR2 is SFDVKD in the germline V gene. The CDR3 DNA reads as TGTGCCACCAGTGCCCCGAAAGGGACAGGGGGTACCGGGGAGCTGTTTTTT. This sequence encodes CATSAPKGTGGTGELFF.

V and J are TRBV20-1 and TRBJ2-1; D is ambiguous. Deletions cut 3 bases from V and 6 bases from J, with 12 bases between. In germline, CDR1 is DFQATT, CDR2 SNEGSKA (reference sequence). This CDR3 is built from 13 residues. The CDR3 is CSASGRIINEQFF. CDR3 coding DNA: TGCAGTGCTAGTGGTCGGATAATCAATGAGCAGTTCTTC.

The DNA for the CDR3 is TGTGCCAGCAGCGTAGGGTCTGGTCAGCCCCAGCATTTT. This gives the protein CASSVGSGQPQHF. This chain uses TRBV9 with TRBJ1-5; unclear D gene. Per the germline V gene, CDR1 is SGDLS and CDR2 is YYNGEE. Trimming left V 0 bases short and J 6 bases short, with 7 bases between. The CDR3 has 13 amino acids.

The chain links TRBV9 to TRBJ2-7, with 8 bases matching TRBD1. CDR3 length equals 16 residues. V shed 4 bases and J 2 bases; nucleotides not matched to a gene: 11. Germline V lookup: CDR1 SGDLS, CDR2 YYNGEE. CDR3 DNA sequence: TGTGCCAGCAGCTCCCAGGGGGCAAGTGGGGCCTACGAGCAGTACTTC. It translates to CASSSQGASGAYEQYF.

V gene TRBV12-3 or TRBV12-4 combines with J gene TRBJ2-5; D possibly uses TRBD1 or TRBD2 (5 bases each). Trimming took 4 bases from V and 4 from J, leaving 13 bases between them. The CDR3 runs to 14 residues. CDR3 amino acids: CASSSGPPGETQYF. The CDR3 bases are TGTGCCAGCAGTTCGGGACCCCCCGGAGAGACCCAGTACTTC.

The V gene is TRBV25-1, the J gene TRBJ1-1; D ambiguous. CDR1 and CDR2 from the germline V gene are MGHDK and SYGVNS. The CDR3 extends over 12 amino acids. Between the trimmed V and J ends, which lost 8 bases and 3 bases, there was a span of 10 bases. The CDR3 is CASQYGYTEAFF. CDR3 coding DNA: TGTGCCAGCCAATACGGGTACACTGAAGCTTTCTTT.

The CDR3 protein is CASSLILASSNGNTIYF. The CDR3 DNA sequence: TGTGCCAGCAGTTTAATCTTGGCCTCCTCAAATGGAAACACCATATATTTT. This chain uses TRBV12-3 or TRBV12-4 with TRBJ1-3; D call uncertain. This CDR3 has 17 amino acids. V shed 2 bases and J shed 3 bases, with 17 bases lying between them.

The gene calls are TRBV20-1 and TRBJ2-7; 13 bases align to TRBD2. The trim removed 3 bases at V and 6 bases at J, leaving 11 bases unmatched. The CDR3 is 16 amino acids. Germline lookup yields CDR1 DFQATT and CDR2 SNEGSKA (reference sequence). CDR3 amino acids: CSARPRELAGGLEQYF. As DNA, the CDR3 is TGCAGTGCTAGGCCTAGGGAACTAGCGGGGGGGCTCGAGCAGTACTTC.

This clonotype was counted only a few times. This chain connects TRBV4-3 to TRBJ2-3; D perhaps matches TRBD1 (6 bases). This CDR3 has 14 residues. CDR1 and CDR2 from the germline V gene are LGHNA and YSLEER. V shed 4 bases and J shed 5 bases, with 13 bases lying between them. In DNA, the CDR3 is TGCGCCAGCAGCCCTGGTGGCAGGGGAGATACGCAGTATTTT. Its translation is CASSPGGRGDTQYF.

The gene calls are TRBV7-8 and TRBJ2-1, with TRBD2 matching 15 bases. CDR1 and CDR2 (germline): SGHVS, FQNEAQ. J lost 15 bases, V lost 3 bases, and 12 bases had no gene match. This CDR3 spans 16 amino acids. CDR3 in amino acids: CASSFTGLAGGPWWFF. The CDR3 coding sequence is TGTGCCAGCAGCTTTACCGGACTAGCGGGGGGGCCATGGTGGTTCTTC.

The chain carries TRBV5-1 and TRBJ2-3; 7 bases line up with TRBD2. The CDR3 totals 15 residues. Germline V lookup: CDR1 SGHRS, CDR2 YFSETQ. J lost 6 bases, V lost 2 bases, and 9 bases had no gene match. The CDR3 nucleotides are TGCGCCAGCAGCTTTTTCGCGGGGGTCTCCGATACGCAGTATTTT. It encodes CASSFFAGVSDTQYF.

This clonotype was counted at least ten times. The chain recombines TRBV28 with TRBJ2-2; 7 positions agree with TRBD1. Germline trimming cut 7 bases from V and 5 bases from J; bases unmatched to any gene: 10. The CDR3 loop spans 15 amino acids. Looked up from germline, CDR1 is MDHEN and CDR2 is SYDVKM. The CDR3 here is CASNMDTRGTGELFF. Here the CDR3 DNA reads TGTGCCAGCAATATGGACACCAGGGGGACCGGGGAGCTGTTTTTT.

This chain joins TRBV28 and TRBJ1-3; D is ambiguous. The germline V and J ends were trimmed by 2 bases and 1 base, with 6 bases remaining between them. CDR3 length: 14 amino acids. Germline CDR1 is MDHEN and CDR2 is SYDVKM. CDR3 sequence: CASSLRVSGNTIYF. The CDR3 DNA sequence: TGTGCCAGCAGTTTAAGGGTTTCTGGAAACACCATATATTTT.

This chain links TRBV5-1 with TRBJ2-2; possibly TRBD1 or TRBD2 for D (5 bases each). V was trimmed by 8 bases and J by 0 bases, leaving 26 bases between them. CDR1 and CDR2 (germline): SGHRS, YFSETQ. This CDR3 is 19 amino acids long. The CDR3 DNA reads TGCGCCAGTGGACCAGGGAACCCCGGGATCAGGGCGAACACCGGGGAGCTGTTTTTT. This sequence encodes CASGPGNPGIRANTGELFF.

The chain carries TRBV7-8 and TRBJ2-5, with D uncertain. Trimming took off 2 bases at V and 3 bases at J, with 13 bases between the two ends. This CDR3 contains 15 residues. Germline V gene lookup returns CDR1 SGHVS and CDR2 FQNEAQ. CDR3 in amino acids: CASSLNGLSEETQYF. In DNA, the CDR3 is TGTGCCAGCAGCTTAAACGGCCTTTCTGAAGAGACCCAGTACTTC.

This clonotype was picked up many times. The chain recombines TRBV7-6 with TRBJ2-3, with a possible D match to TRBD2 (5 bases). Germline values: CDR1 SGHVS, CDR2 FNYEAQ. V was clipped by 6 bases and J by 6 bases, with 16 bases between them. The CDR3 has 14 amino acids. The CDR3, as DNA: TGTGCCAGCAGTCTAGCAAGGTCTAGGGATACGCAGTATTTT. Amino acids: CASSLARSRDTQYF.

This clonotype was observed at least ten times. The V call is TRBV28, the J call TRBJ2-1; D remains unclear. Germline V CDR1 and CDR2: MDHEN, SYDVKM. Trimming pared 3 bases from V and 9 bases from J, leaving 15 bases between. CDR3 size: 14 residues. CDR3 nucleotides: TGTGCCAGCAGTTTGACCCGGTCTTGGAGTGAGCAGTTCTTC. This sequence encodes CASSLTRSWSEQFF.

This sequence joins TRBV5-1 and TRBJ1-1; TRBD1 matches 7 bases. V lost 2 bases, J lost 2 bases, and 9 bases stayed unmatched. This CDR3 contains 16 residues. Germline V gene data show CDR1 as SGHRS and CDR2 as YFSETQ. CDR3 sequence reads: CASSFQTQGRNTEAFF. CDR3 DNA sequence: TGCGCCAGCAGCTTCCAGACACAGGGGAGAAACACTGAAGCTTTCTTT.

The chain couples TRBV7-2 to TRBJ2-7, with 9 bases aligning to TRBD2. The CDR3 runs 15 residues. Germline V gene data show CDR1 as SGHTA and CDR2 as FQGNSA. The trim removed 6 bases at V and 4 bases at J, leaving 10 bases unmatched. As DNA, the CDR3 is TGTGCCAGCAGAGCCTCTAGCGGGGTAAGGTACGAGCAGTACTTC. Translation: CASRASSGVRYEQYF.

The V call is TRBV12-2, the J call TRBJ2-1; no DNA check was done on the table's D call, TRBD1. TRBV12-2 is reported as a pseudogene. The CDR3 runs 19 residues. The CDR3 DNA sequence: TGTGCAAGTCGCTTAGCGCACCTGGGCAGTGGAGGGGGCTACAATGAGCAGTTCTTC. Its translation is CASRLAHLGSGGGYNEQFF.

This chain connects TRBV12-3 or TRBV12-4 to TRBJ2-1; a possible D gene is TRBD1 (5 bases). The CDR3 runs to 15 residues. Trimming shortened V by 2 bases and J by 1 base, and 9 bases separated the two germline ends. The CDR3 DNA sequence: TGTGCCAGCAGTTTAAGTCAGGGATCCTACAATGAGCAGTTCTTC. Its translation is CASSLSQGSYNEQFF.

The chain has TRBV7-9 and TRBJ2-7, with D possibly being TRBD1 or TRBD2 (6 bases each). Trimming stripped 1 base from V and 6 bases from J, with 13 bases between. Germline CDR1 is SEHNR and CDR2 is FQNEAQ (reference sequence). This CDR3 has 14 amino acids. CDR3 loop: CASSLVRGGGEQYF. CDR3 DNA: TGTGCCAGCAGCTTAGTGCGAGGGGGAGGCGAGCAGTACTTC. Complete variable domain (other parts from reference TRBV7-9 and TRBJ2-7): DTGVSQNPRHKITKRGQNVTFRCDPISEHNRLYWYRQTLGQGPEFLTYFQNEAQLEKSRLLSDRFSAERPKGSFSTLEIQRTEQGDSAMYLCASSLVRGGGEQYFGPGTRLTVT.

The chain carries TRBV7-2 and TRBJ2-3, with 7 positions matching TRBD2. This CDR3 region has 13 residues. The germline gives CDR1 SGHTA, CDR2 FQGNSA. Germline trimming cut 6 bases from V and 9 bases from J; bases unmatched to any gene: 9. In DNA, the CDR3 is TGTGCCAGCAGGCGATCCCTAGCGGTAACGCAGTATTTT. Translated: CASRRSLAVTQYF.

As for this clonotype: Compared with germline, one end of the junction differs, possibly owing to a read error. V gene TRBV7-9 combines with J gene TRBJ1-4; unclear D gene. Germline assignment: CDR1 SEHNR and CDR2 FQNEAQ (reference sequence). The CDR3 has 9 amino acids. The CDR3 DNA is TGCACAACTAATGAAAAACTGTTTTTT. Its translation: CTTNEKLFF. The whole variable domain, filled in from reference TRBV7-9 and TRBJ1-4, reads DTGVSQNPRHKITKRGQNVTFRCDPISEHNRLYWYRQTLGQGPEFLTYFQNEAQLEKSRLLSDRFSAERPKGSFSTLEIQRTEQGDSAMYLCTTNEKLFFGSGTQLSVL.

This clonotype came up a few times. The V gene is TRBV11-1, the J gene TRBJ2-7, with 12 bases identical to TRBD2. Losses at the gene ends were 3 bases for V and 1 base for J; bases not matched to a gene: 13. The CDR3 contains 19 residues. The germline gives CDR1 SGHAT, CDR2 FQDESV (reference sequence). For the CDR3, the DNA is TGTGCCAGCAGCTTTGGATTGACTAGCGGGGGACCGAAATCCTACGAGCAGTACTTC. Its translation is CASSFGLTSGGPKSYEQYF.

Only a few counts were recorded for this clonotype. The chain couples TRBV4-1 to TRBJ1-2; no clear D gene. The germline CDR1 and CDR2 sequences are MGHRA and YSYEKL. V was shortened by 1 base and J by 2 bases, with 11 bases between the two germline ends. The CDR3 runs 15 residues. In DNA form, the CDR3 reads TGCGCCAGCAGCCAAGGAAAGGGCCTCAACTATGGCTACACCTTC. The encoded protein is CASSQGKGLNYGYTF.

The chain couples TRBV6-2 or TRBV6-3 to TRBJ2-7; D call uncertain. V lost 2 bases and J 3 bases, leaving 5 bases between the germline ends. This CDR3 is built from 12 residues. Germline V gene sequence: CDR1 MNHEY, CDR2 SVGEGT. CDR3 DNA sequence: TGTGCCAGCAGTTACAGAATCTACGAGCAGTACTTC. This sequence encodes CASSYRIYEQYF.

In its sample, this clonotype was seen a few times. The chain joins TRBV27 to TRBJ1-1; D is perhaps TRBD1 (6 bases). Germline CDR1 and CDR2: MNHEY and SMNVEV (reference sequence). The CDR3 totals 17 residues. V lost 4 bases to trimming and J lost 4 bases, with 22 bases between them. CDR3 loop: CASSSNTHTGWLTEAFF. CDR3 sequence (DNA): TGTGCCAGCAGTTCCAATACTCACACAGGGTGGCTCACTGAAGCTTTCTTT.